The 28 T cell receptor beta chains below were found in one sample sequenced in a study of shared clonotypes between healthy human individuals. Using immunoSEQ multiplex PCR, the repertoire was profiled, and TCRdb retains in-frame clones only, with some absent. The sample has 2 million to 3 million clones; 93% are singletons. The sample taken for sequencing was naive CD4+ T cells from PBMCs. Subset given: CD45RA+ positively selected. All receptors come from a man younger than 35 in good health. Some clones in this sample may be carry-over from other donors' samples.

The chain is built from TRBV5-1 and TRBJ1-3, with TRBD1 matching 7 bases. V gave up 3 bases and J gave up 0 bases; unmatched junction bases: 6. Looked up from germline, CDR1 is SGHRS and CDR2 is YFSETQ. CDR3 size: 16 residues. This CDR3 reads CASSSGDRNSGNTIYF. The CDR3 coding sequence is TGCGCCAGCAGCTCCGGGGACAGAAACTCTGGAAACACCATATATTTT.

The V and J genes are TRBV28 and TRBJ2-7, with 10 bases matching TRBD2. This CDR3 is 16 amino acids long. Germline-derived CDR1 and CDR2 are MDHEN and SYDVKM. J lost 3 bases, V lost 6 bases, and 11 bases had no gene match. The CDR3 spells CASRGLAGGPFYEQYF. Written as DNA, the CDR3 is TGTGCCAGCAGGGGCTTAGCGGGGGGACCATTCTACGAGCAGTACTTC.

The chain recombines TRBV7-2 with TRBJ2-5, with D unclear. Trimming cost V 5 bases and J 4 bases, with 20 bases left between them. Germline V CDR1 and CDR2: SGHTA, FQGNSA. The length of the CDR3 is 16 residues. CDR3 sequence reads: CASSINRVGVSETQYF. CDR3 nucleotide sequence: TGTGCCAGCAGCATCAATCGTGTTGGGGTGTCAGAGACCCAGTACTTC.

This chain uses TRBV27 with TRBJ1-2; possibly TRBD1 for D (6 bases). Trimming took off 2 bases at V and 10 bases at J, with 14 bases between the two ends. The CDR3 has 13 amino acids. Germline V lookup: CDR1 MNHEY, CDR2 SMNVEV (reference sequence). CDR3 DNA: TGTGCCAGCAGTTTAAGAGGGGGAGGGCCCTACACCTTC. As protein: CASSLRGGGPYTF.

V usage is TRBV7-3 and J usage is TRBJ2-3; 9 nucleotides line up with TRBD2. Trimming took 5 bases from V and 4 from J; bases not matched to a gene: 10. Germline V gives CDR1 SGHTA, CDR2 FQGTGA. This CDR3 has 16 amino acids. As DNA, the CDR3 is TGTGCCAGCAGCCAGGGTAGCGGGAGTTTCGCAGATACGCAGTATTTT. Its translation: CASSQGSGSFADTQYF.

This clone was seen just once. The chain employs TRBV7-2 and TRBJ2-3, with 8 nucleotides matching TRBD2. The CDR3 has 16 amino acids. The germline CDR1 and CDR2 sequences are SGHTA and FQGNSA. With 4 bases clipped from V and 1 base from J, the junction kept 7 bases outside the gene matches. The CDR3 is CASSSGLAPGTDTQYF. The CDR3, as DNA: TGTGCCAGCAGCTCCGGACTAGCACCAGGCACAGATACGCAGTATTTT. The variable domain in full, completed from reference TRBV7-2 and TRBJ2-3, reads GAGVSQSPSNKVTEKGKDVELRCDPISGHTALYWYRQSLGQGLEFLIYFQGNSAPDKSGLPSDRFSAERTGGSVSTLTIQRTQQEDSAVYLCASSSGLAPGTDTQYFGPGTRLTVL.

Turning to this clone: Other DNA sequences in the same sample also yield this CDR3. The rearrangement links TRBV27 to TRBJ2-1; TRBD1 is a possible D gene (5 bases). V dropped 6 bases and J dropped 4 bases, with 10 bases sitting between them. Per the germline V gene, CDR1 is MNHEY and CDR2 is SMNVEV (reference sequence). The CDR3 extends over 13 amino acids. CDR3 DNA: TGTGCCAGCAGGGCGACAGCTTACAATGAGCAGTTCTTC. It translates to CASRATAYNEQFF.

Only one count was recorded for this clone. The sample contains more than one DNA sequence encoding this CDR3. The rearrangement joins TRBV5-5 to TRBJ2-5; D remains ambiguous. Deletions cut 0 bases from V and 2 bases from J, with 5 bases between. In germline, CDR1 is SGHKS, CDR2 YYEKEE (reference sequence). There are 13 residues in the CDR3. CDR3 residues: CASSLVGQETQYF. The DNA for the CDR3 is TGTGCCAGCAGCTTGGTAGGTCAAGAGACCCAGTACTTC.

The rearrangement joins TRBV11-1 to TRBJ2-7; either TRBD1 or TRBD2 may fit D (5 bases each). From germline, CDR1 is SGHAT and CDR2 FQDESV (reference sequence). V lost 4 bases, J lost 4 bases, and 14 bases lay in between. This CDR3 region has 14 residues. In DNA, the CDR3 is TGTGCCAGCAGCTATCGGTCGAGGGGATACGAGCAGTACTTC. Translated, it gives CASSYRSRGYEQYF.

The chain links TRBV5-4 to TRBJ1-3; D is ambiguous. The V end was cut by 3 bases, the J end by 4 bases, with 14 bases between. From germline, CDR1 is SGHNT and CDR2 YYREEE (reference sequence). The CDR3 has 15 residues. CDR3 region: CASSSGKDSGNTIYF. DNA for the CDR3: TGTGCCAGCAGCTCCGGAAAGGACTCGGGAAACACCATATATTTT.

The genes are TRBV6-5 and TRBJ2-1; 8 nucleotides match TRBD2. CDR1 and CDR2 from the germline V gene are MNHEY and SVGAGI. V was pared by 0 bases and J by 6 bases, with 7 bases of the junction left unmatched. The CDR3 consists of 16 residues. The CDR3 coding sequence is TGTGCCAGCAGTTACTCGGGGAGCGGGAGAAGCAATGAGCAGTTCTTC. Protein: CASSYSGSGRSNEQFF.

This chain joins TRBV9 and TRBJ2-1; D uncertain. The CDR3 consists of 15 residues. Germline CDR1 reads SGDLS; CDR2 reads YYNGEE. Trimming pared 0 bases from V and 2 bases from J, leaving 9 bases between. This CDR3 reads CASSVDPGPYNEQFF. Written as DNA, the CDR3 is TGTGCCAGCAGCGTAGATCCGGGTCCCTACAATGAGCAGTTCTTC.

The J gene is TRBJ1-1, the V gene TRBV5-1; 9 positions agree with TRBD1. Germline-derived CDR1 and CDR2 are SGHRS and YFSETQ. CDR3 length: 15 amino acids. Germline trimming cut 2 bases from V and 4 bases from J; bases unmatched to any gene: 6. The CDR3 coding sequence is TGCGCCAGCAGCTTCGGATCGACAGGGGGCACTGAAGCTTTCTTT. This translates into CASSFGSTGGTEAFF.

The chain links TRBV5-1 to TRBJ2-3; 14 nucleotides match TRBD2. This CDR3 is 17 amino acids long. CDR1 SGHRS and CDR2 YFSETQ come from the germline V gene. V was pared by 5 bases and J by 2 bases, with 7 bases of the junction left unmatched. This CDR3 reads CASRRTSGGPDTDTQYF. Written as DNA, the CDR3 is TGCGCCAGCAGGCGGACTAGCGGGGGGCCGGACACAGATACGCAGTATTTT.

The chain couples TRBV4-1 to TRBJ2-7; D is uncertain. The CDR3 covers 16 residues. Germline V CDR1 and CDR2: MGHRA, YSYEKL. The V end lost 0 bases, the J end lost 1 base, and 13 bases lay between the germline ends. The CDR3 region has the DNA TGCGCCAGCAGCCAAGACCCCCTATGGGGATCCTACGAGCAGTACTTC. Amino acid sequence: CASSQDPLWGSYEQYF.

The chain joins TRBV7-2 to TRBJ2-2; D not resolved. The V end was cut by 0 bases, the J end by 5 bases, with 7 bases between. The CDR3 extends over 14 amino acids. Germline CDR1 reads SGHTA; CDR2 reads FQGNSA. The CDR3 region has the DNA TGTGCCAGCAGCTTAGCCCGGGTGACCGGGGAGCTGTTTTTT. Its translation is CASSLARVTGELFF.

Notes on this clone: The same CDR3 arises from other DNA sequences in this sample as well. This chain joins TRBV6-5 and TRBJ2-3, with a weak D call TRBD2 (5 bases). The CDR3 spans 11 residues. The V and J ends lost 6 bases and 6 bases respectively, with 7 bases between them. CDR1 MNHEY and CDR2 SVGAGI come from the germline V gene. The CDR3 DNA reads TGTGCCAGCAGAACGGGGGATACGCAGTATTTT. It translates to CASRTGDTQYF.

This sequence joins TRBV9 and TRBJ2-5; 10 bases line up with TRBD2. V was pared by 2 bases and J by 1 base, with 5 bases of the junction left unmatched. CDR1 is SGDLS, CDR2 YYNGEE, per germline. The CDR3 totals 16 residues. The CDR3 DNA reads as TGTGCCAGCAGCGTTTGGTCTAGCGGGGGCCAAGAGACCCAGTACTTC. Its protein product is CASSVWSSGGQETQYF.

The chain has TRBV4-1 and TRBJ2-1, with 11 bases matching TRBD2. The CDR3 covers 13 residues. Germline assignment: CDR1 MGHRA and CDR2 YSYEKL. Trimming took 4 bases from V and 15 from J; bases not matched to a gene: 8. This CDR3 is CASSRGTSGGGFF. The CDR3 nucleotides are TGCGCCAGCAGCCGCGGGACTAGCGGAGGTGGGTTCTTC.

This clone was found a few times. The chain recombines TRBV18 with TRBJ1-5; no firm D call. Germline V gene data show CDR1 as KGHSH and CDR2 as LQKENI. The CDR3 runs to 12 residues. With 6 bases removed from V and 3 bases from J, the gap between germline ends came to 6 bases. As DNA, the CDR3 is TGTGCCAGCTCCGACAACAATCAGCCCCAGCATTTT. Amino acids: CASSDNNQPQHF.

Comment on this clone: The sample holds other DNA sequences that translate to the same CDR3. The gene calls are TRBV5-1 and TRBJ2-1; either TRBD1 or TRBD2 may fit D (6 bases each). The CDR3 contains 15 residues. V was cut by 0 bases and J by 4 bases, with 11 bases left in between. Per the germline V gene, CDR1 is SGHRS and CDR2 is YFSETQ. The CDR3 reads CASSLVTGAYNEQFF. Here the CDR3 DNA reads TGCGCCAGCAGCTTGGTGACGGGGGCGTACAATGAGCAGTTCTTC.

The gene calls are TRBV30 and TRBJ2-7; 9 bases match TRBD2. Germline V gene lookup returns CDR1 GTSNPN and CDR2 SVGIG (reference sequence). V lost 0 bases and J lost 1; bases outside the gene matches: 4. This CDR3 comprises 15 residues. The CDR3 here is CAWSVTREGSYEQYF. The CDR3, as DNA: TGTGCCTGGAGTGTAACGCGGGAGGGTTCCTACGAGCAGTACTTC.

The chain is built from TRBV5-1 and TRBJ2-1; D is perhaps TRBD2 (5 bases). This CDR3 region has 17 residues. Trimming took 1 base from V and 1 from J, leaving 15 bases between them. Per the germline V gene, CDR1 is SGHRS and CDR2 is YFSETQ. CDR3 sequence reads: CASSLWGAGHSYNEQFF. In DNA form, the CDR3 reads TGCGCCAGCAGCTTGTGGGGTGCGGGCCATTCCTACAATGAGCAGTTCTTC.

V usage is TRBV28 and J usage is TRBJ1-5; 11 bases match TRBD1. J was trimmed by 11 bases and V by 5 bases; bases with no gene match: 11. This CDR3 spans 15 amino acids. The germline CDR1 and CDR2 sequences are MDHEN and SYDVKM. CDR3 in amino acids: CASSTPGQGGRAQHF. For the CDR3, the DNA is TGTGCCAGCAGTACACCGGGACAGGGGGGTAGGGCCCAGCATTTT.

Remarks on this clone: This sample also contains other DNA sequences that code for the same CDR3. The CDR3 spells CASSPPGQGSYEQYF. The CDR3 DNA is TGTGCCAGCAGCCCCCCGGGACAGGGATCCTACGAGCAGTACTTC. This chain connects TRBV7-9 to TRBJ2-7, with TRBD1 matching 9 bases. The germline V gene has CDR1 SEHNR and CDR2 FQNEAQ (reference sequence). The ends lost 5 bases at V and 1 base at J; junction bases unmatched: 6. The CDR3 contains 15 residues.

CDR3 bases: TGTGCCAGCAGCTTAGCGGCGCAGGGCCCGAGAGATGGCTACACCTTC. It yields the protein CASSLAAQGPRDGYTF. The gene calls are TRBV7-9 and TRBJ1-2, with a tentative D call TRBD1 (5 bases). Germline-derived CDR1 and CDR2 are SEHNR and FQNEAQ (reference sequence). The length of the CDR3 is 16 residues. V lost 0 bases, J lost 6 bases, and 17 bases lay in between.

This chain links TRBV28 with TRBJ1-2; 10 bases match TRBD1. The length of the CDR3 is 14 residues. Losses at the gene ends were 6 bases for V and 5 bases for J; bases not matched to a gene: 6. Germline V gene sequence: CDR1 MDHEN, CDR2 SYDVKM. CDR3 coding DNA: TGTGCCAGCAGGACAGGGGGCGCGGGGTATGGCTACACCTTC. Its translation is CASRTGGAGYGYTF.

The chain employs TRBV29-1 and TRBJ1-4; D unclear. V dropped 7 bases and J dropped 4 bases, with 13 bases sitting between them. CDR1 is SQVTM and CDR2 is ANQGSEA in the germline V gene. The CDR3 contains 13 residues. The CDR3 nucleotides are TGCAGCGCTGACTCCGCAAATAATGAAAAACTGTTTTTT. Its translation is CSADSANNEKLFF.